The present TCR beta chain was sequenced within a study of blood T cell repertoires in COVID-19. Under the authors' procedure: Amplification of reference gene primers was used by the study to estimate nucleated cell counts. Sequencing was performed with immunoSEQ multiplex PCR; in TCRdb, only in-frame clones are kept and a portion is missing. V and J calls and clone size are as listed in that table; D and trimming were resolved from the DNA. The data contain about 170,000 clones, over 80% of them seen just once; the ten biggest clones take up around 8.9%. The V gene's germline CDR1 is MGHRA and CDR2 YSYEKL. J was trimmed by 4 bases and V by 0 bases; bases with no gene match: 5. The CDR3 loop spans 17 amino acids.

The sequenced material came from peripheral blood. The receptor comes from a woman aged 80 or older with COVID-19, enrolled during active disease. The chain carries TRBV4-1 and TRBJ2-2; TRBD2 matches at 10 bases. CDR3 DNA: TGCGCCAGCAGCCAAGAACCGCCTAGCGGGAGCACCGGGGAGCTGTTTTTT. Its translation is CASSQEPPSGSTGELFF.